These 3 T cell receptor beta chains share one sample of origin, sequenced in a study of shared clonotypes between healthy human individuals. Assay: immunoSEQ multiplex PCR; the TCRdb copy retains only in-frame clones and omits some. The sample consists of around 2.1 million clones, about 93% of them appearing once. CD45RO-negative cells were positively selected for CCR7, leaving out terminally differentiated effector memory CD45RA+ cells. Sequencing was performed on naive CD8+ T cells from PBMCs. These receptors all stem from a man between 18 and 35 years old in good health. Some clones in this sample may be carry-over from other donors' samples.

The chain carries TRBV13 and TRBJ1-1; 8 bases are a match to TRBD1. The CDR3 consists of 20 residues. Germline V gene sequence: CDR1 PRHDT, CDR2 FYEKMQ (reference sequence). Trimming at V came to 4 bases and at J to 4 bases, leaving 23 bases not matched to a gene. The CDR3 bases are TGTGCCAGCAGCTCACTCGAGATTCCTACTCAGGGGGCCCGGGCCACTGAAGCTTTCTTT. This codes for CASSSLEIPTQGARATEAFF.

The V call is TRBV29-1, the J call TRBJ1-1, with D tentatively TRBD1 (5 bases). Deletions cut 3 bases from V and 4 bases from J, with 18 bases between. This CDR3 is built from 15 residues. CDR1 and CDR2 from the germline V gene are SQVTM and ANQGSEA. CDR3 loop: CSVDVLTFGGTEAFF. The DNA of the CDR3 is TGCAGCGTTGATGTTCTGACTTTTGGGGGCACTGAAGCTTTCTTT.

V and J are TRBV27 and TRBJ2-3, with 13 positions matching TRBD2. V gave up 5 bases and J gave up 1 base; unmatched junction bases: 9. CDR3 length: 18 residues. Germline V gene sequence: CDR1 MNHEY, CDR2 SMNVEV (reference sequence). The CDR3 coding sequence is TGTGCCAGCAGTCCCGTACTAGCGGGAGGGCCCGGCACAGATACGCAGTATTTT. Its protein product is CASSPVLAGGPGTDTQYF.